This T cell receptor (beta chain) was recorded in a study of cytomegalovirus exposure and HLA in healthy donors. Study findings and constraints: Later analysis identified a missense DCLRE1C variant that was linked to TCR beta V- and J-gene trimming.

V was pared by 5 bases and J by 7 bases, with 12 bases of the junction left unmatched. This CDR3 spans 16 amino acids. The germline CDR1 and CDR2 sequences are SGHVS and FQNEAQ. The count of this clone is one. No antigen is known for it. The PCR ran on 60 Vbeta and 13 Jbeta primers. In the original analysis: The count from a later analysis was some 76 million unique TCR beta chains, 9.5 million to 11 million of them shared. This table comes from immunoSEQ multiplex PCR, and its TCRdb copy is limited to in-frame clones, with some not included. V, J and clone size derive from that table, while D and trimming were established from the DNA sequence. The repertoire consists of approximately 150,000 clones, with 83% occurring once and the leading ten covering about 4%.

The TCR comes from a man aged 50 or older in good health and CMV-seropositive. The sample was PBMCs. The rearrangement joins TRBV7-8 to TRBJ1-4; TRBD1 aligns across 8 bases. CDR3 in amino acids: CASSRGQAAHPEKLFF. As DNA, the CDR3 is TGTGCCAGCAGCCGGGGACAGGCAGCCCACCCTGAAAAACTGTTTTTT.